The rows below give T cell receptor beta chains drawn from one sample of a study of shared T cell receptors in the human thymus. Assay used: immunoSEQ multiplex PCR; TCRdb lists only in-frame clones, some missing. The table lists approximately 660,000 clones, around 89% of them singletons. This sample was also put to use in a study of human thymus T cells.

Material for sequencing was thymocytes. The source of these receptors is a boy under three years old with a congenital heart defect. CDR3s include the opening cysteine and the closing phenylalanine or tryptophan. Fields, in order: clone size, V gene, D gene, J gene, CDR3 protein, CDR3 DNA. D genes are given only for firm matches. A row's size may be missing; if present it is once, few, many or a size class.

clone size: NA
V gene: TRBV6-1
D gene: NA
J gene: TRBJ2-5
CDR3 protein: CASSEGREETQYF
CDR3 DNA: TGTGCCAGCAGTGAAGGGAGGGAAGAGACCCAGTACTTC

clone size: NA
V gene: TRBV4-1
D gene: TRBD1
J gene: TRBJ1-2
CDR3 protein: CASSQERTGTNYGYTF
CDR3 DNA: TGCGCCAGCAGCCAAGAGCGGACAGGGACTAACTATGGCTACACCTTC

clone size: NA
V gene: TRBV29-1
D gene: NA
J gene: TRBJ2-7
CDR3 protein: CSGWTYPYEQYF
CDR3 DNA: TGCAGCGGGTGGACTTATCCCTACGAGCAGTACTTC

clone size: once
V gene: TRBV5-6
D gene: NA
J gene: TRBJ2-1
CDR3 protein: CASSLGQWGNEQFF
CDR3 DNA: TGTGCCAGCAGCCTAGGACAGTGGGGCAATGAGCAGTTCTTC

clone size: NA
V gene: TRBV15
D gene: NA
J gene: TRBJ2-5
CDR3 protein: CATSRETSGQETQYF
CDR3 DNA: TGTGCCACCAGCAGAGAGACCAGCGGGCAAGAGACCCAGTACTTC

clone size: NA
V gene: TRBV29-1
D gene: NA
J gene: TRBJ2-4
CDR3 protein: CSAGWRGAKNIQYF
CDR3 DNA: TGCAGCGCGGGGTGGAGGGGAGCCAAAAACATTCAGTACTTC

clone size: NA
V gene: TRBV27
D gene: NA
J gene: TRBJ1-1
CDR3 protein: CASGRADEAFF
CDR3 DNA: TGTGCCAGCGGGAGGGCCGATGAAGCTTTCTTT

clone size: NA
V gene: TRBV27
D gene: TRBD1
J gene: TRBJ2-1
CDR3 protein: CASTPDRENPYNEQFF
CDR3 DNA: TGTGCCAGCACCCCCGACAGGGAGAATCCCTACAATGAGCAGTTCTTC

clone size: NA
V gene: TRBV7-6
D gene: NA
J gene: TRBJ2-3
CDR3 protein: CASSDRADTQYF
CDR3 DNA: TGTGCCAGCAGCGACCGGGCAGATACGCAGTATTTT

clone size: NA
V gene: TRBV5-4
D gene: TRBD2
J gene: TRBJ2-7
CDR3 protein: CASSWTGSRAGGPYEQYF
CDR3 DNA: TGTGCCAGCAGCTGGACAGGGAGTAGAGCGGGAGGGCCTTACGAGCAGTACTTC

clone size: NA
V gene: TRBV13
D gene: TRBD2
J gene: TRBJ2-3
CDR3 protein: CASRAGGADTQYF
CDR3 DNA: TGTGCCAGCAGGGCGGGAGGGGCAGATACGCAGTATTTT

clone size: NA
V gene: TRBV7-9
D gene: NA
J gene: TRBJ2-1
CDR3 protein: CASSFLAGRRGNEQFF
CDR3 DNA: TGTGCCAGCAGCTTTCTTGCGGGTAGGAGGGGCAATGAGCAGTTCTTC

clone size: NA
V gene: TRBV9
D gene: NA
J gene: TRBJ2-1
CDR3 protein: CASSVAGVSYNEQFF
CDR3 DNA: TGTGCCAGCAGCGTAGCGGGGGTCTCCTACAATGAGCAGTTCTTC

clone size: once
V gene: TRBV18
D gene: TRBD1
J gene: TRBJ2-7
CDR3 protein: CASSPGQGAYEQYF
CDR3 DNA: TGTGCCAGCTCACCGGGACAGGGAGCCTACGAGCAGTACTTC

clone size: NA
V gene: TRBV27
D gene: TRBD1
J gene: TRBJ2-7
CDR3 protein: CASSLPTGKSPGSYEQYF
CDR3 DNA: TGTGCCAGCAGTTTACCGACAGGGAAGTCCCCAGGGTCCTACGAGCAGTACTTC

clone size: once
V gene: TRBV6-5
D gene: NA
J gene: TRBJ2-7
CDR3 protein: CASRTRGVEQYF
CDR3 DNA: TGTGCCAGCAGGACCAGGGGGGTTGAGCAGTACTTC

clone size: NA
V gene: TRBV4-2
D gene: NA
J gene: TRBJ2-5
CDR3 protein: CASSPTGQETQYF
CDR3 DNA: TGTGCCAGCAGCCCGACAGGTCAAGAGACCCAGTACTTC

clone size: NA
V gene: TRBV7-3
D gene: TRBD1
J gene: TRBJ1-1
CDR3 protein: CASSPQGLDWIF
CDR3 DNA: TGTGCCAGCAGCCCACAGGGGCTCGATTGGATCTTT

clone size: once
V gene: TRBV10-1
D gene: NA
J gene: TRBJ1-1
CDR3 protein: CASSEPQCTNTEAFF
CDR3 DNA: TGCGCCAGCAGTGAGCCGCAGTGTACGAACACTGAAGCTTTCTTT

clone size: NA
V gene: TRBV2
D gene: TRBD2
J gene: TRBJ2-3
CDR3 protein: CASSEPGLAGLDTQYF
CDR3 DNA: TGTGCCAGCAGTGAACCGGGACTAGCGGGCCTAGATACGCAGTATTTT

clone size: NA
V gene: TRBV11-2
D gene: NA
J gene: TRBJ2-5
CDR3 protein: CASSLGRGRETQYF
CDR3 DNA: TGTGCCAGCAGCTTAGGCAGGGGTAGGGAGACCCAGTACTTC

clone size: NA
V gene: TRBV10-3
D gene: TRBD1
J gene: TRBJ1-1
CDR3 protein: CAISRTGGRTEAFF
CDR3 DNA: TGTGCCATCAGCCGGACAGGGGGGAGAACTGAAGCTTTCTTT

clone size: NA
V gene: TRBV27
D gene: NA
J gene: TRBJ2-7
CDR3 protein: CASSPPYSYEQYF
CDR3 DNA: TGTGCCAGCAGTCCTCCCTACTCCTACGAGCAGTACTTC

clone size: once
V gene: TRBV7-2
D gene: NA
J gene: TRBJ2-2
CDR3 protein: CASSRDSRWEVDTGELFF
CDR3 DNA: TGTGCCAGCAGCCGGGACAGTAGGTGGGAGGTAGACACCGGGGAGCTGTTTTTT

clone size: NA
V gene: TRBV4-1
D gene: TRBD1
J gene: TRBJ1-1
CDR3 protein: CASSQGDSPLGTTEAFF
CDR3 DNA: TGCGCCAGCAGCCAGGGGGACAGCCCCTTGGGGACCACTGAAGCTTTCTTT

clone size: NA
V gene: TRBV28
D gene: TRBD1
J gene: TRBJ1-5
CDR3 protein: CASSLGTLTGWDPQHF
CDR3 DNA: TGTGCCAGCAGTTTAGGGACTTTGACAGGGTGGGACCCCCAGCATTTT